This is a list of T cell receptor beta chains from one sample in a study of regulatory T cells in long-lasting Graves disease. TCRdb called the multiplex PCR reads again in MiXCR, with one record for every CDR3 protein. The sample records over 500,000 distinct CDR3 sequences, about 16% being singletons. This sample also appeared in a second study, on T cells in Graves' hyperthyroidism and ophthalmopathy.

The sample was peripheral blood mononuclear cells (PBMCs), taken at new diagnosis, from a patient treated with antithyroid drugs. These receptors were taken from a man aged 18 to 30 with Graves disease. The CDR3 runs from the conserved cysteine through the conserved F or W. A D gene is named only where the DNA matches it firmly. Only part of the rows carry a size: once, few, many, or a class if the clone is expanded.

d_gene: TRBD1; j_gene: TRBJ2-7; abundance: many; v_gene: TRBV10-3; CDR3nt: TGTGCCATCGGATCCGACAGGGGCTCCTACGAGCAGTACTTC; CDR3aa: CAIGSDRGSYEQYF
d_gene: TRBD1; j_gene: TRBJ1-1; abundance: few; v_gene: TRBV28; CDR3nt: TGTGCCAGCAGTCCGACAGGGAACATTGAAGCTTTCTTT; CDR3aa: CASSPTGNIEAFF
d_gene: TRBD1; j_gene: TRBJ2-7; abundance: few; v_gene: TRBV5-6; CDR3nt: TGTGCCAGCAGCTGGGACAGGGCAACCTACGAGCAGTACTTC; CDR3aa: CASSWDRATYEQYF
d_gene: .; j_gene: TRBJ2-5; abundance: .; v_gene: TRBV7-8; CDR3nt: TGTGCCAGCACCCCGGGTGGGGGGTCCCAAGAGACCCAGTACTTC; CDR3aa: CASTPGGGSQETQYF
d_gene: .; j_gene: TRBJ2-3; abundance: few; v_gene: TRBV19; CDR3nt: TGTGCCAGTAGTATTGGTCGTGGCGTAGGTTCCGCAGATACGCAGTATTTT; CDR3aa: CASSIGRGVGSADTQYF
d_gene: .; j_gene: TRBJ2-2; abundance: few; v_gene: TRBV12-3/TRBV12-4; CDR3nt: TGTGCCAGCAGGACGACCTCGAGCACCAGGGAGCTGTTTTTT; CDR3aa: CASRTTSSTRELFF
d_gene: TRBD2; j_gene: TRBJ2-3; abundance: .; v_gene: TRBV6-4; CDR3nt: TGTGCCAGCCGACCAGGACTAGCGGGAGGCAGGTCAGATACGCAGTATTTT; CDR3aa: CASRPGLAGGRSDTQYF
d_gene: .; j_gene: TRBJ2-1; abundance: .; v_gene: TRBV29-1; CDR3nt: TGCAGCGTGGGTGAGGGGCAGTTTCACAATGAGCAGTTCTTC; CDR3aa: CSVGEGQFHNEQFF
d_gene: .; j_gene: TRBJ2-7; abundance: few; v_gene: TRBV20-1; CDR3nt: TGCAGTGCTAAACGGGCAGGGGACGAGCAGTACTTC; CDR3aa: CSAKRAGDEQYF
d_gene: .; j_gene: TRBJ2-7; abundance: many; v_gene: TRBV6-9; CDR3nt: TGTGCCAGCAGTTTCCGGGACTCTGGCGAGCAGTACTTC; CDR3aa: CASSFRDSGEQYF
d_gene: .; j_gene: TRBJ1-2; abundance: many; v_gene: TRBV30; CDR3nt: TGTGCCTGGACCCTGAAACTCTTTAACTATGGCTACACCTTC; CDR3aa: CAWTLKLFNYGYTF
d_gene: TRBD2; j_gene: TRBJ2-7; abundance: .; v_gene: TRBV28; CDR3nt: TGTGCCAGCAGTTTCACGGGAGGGAGGTACGAGCAGTACTTC; CDR3aa: CASSFTGGRYEQYF
d_gene: TRBD1; j_gene: TRBJ2-1; abundance: many; v_gene: TRBV7-3; CDR3nt: TGTGCCAGCAGCTTAGGGACAGGGGGCCAGCAGTTCTTC; CDR3aa: CASSLGTGGQQFF
d_gene: TRBD2; j_gene: TRBJ2-7; abundance: few; v_gene: TRBV12-3/TRBV12-4; CDR3nt: TGTGCCAGCAGGGGAGGACTAGCGGGACTCGAGCAGTACTTC; CDR3aa: CASRGGLAGLEQYF
d_gene: TRBD1; j_gene: TRBJ2-5; abundance: many; v_gene: TRBV24-1; CDR3nt: TGTGCCACCAGTGATCCTGGACAGGGGAGGGAGACCCAGTACTTC; CDR3aa: CATSDPGQGRETQYF
d_gene: TRBD2; j_gene: TRBJ2-1; abundance: .; v_gene: TRBV19; CDR3nt: TGTGCCAGTAGTCCTCGGACTAGCGGGGGACGCAATGAGCAGTTCTTC; CDR3aa: CASSPRTSGGRNEQFF
d_gene: TRBD2; j_gene: TRBJ2-3; abundance: many; v_gene: TRBV27; CDR3nt: TGTGCCAGCAGCCTCCGACTAGCGGGAGGTTTCGATACGCAGTATTTT; CDR3aa: CASSLRLAGGFDTQYF
d_gene: TRBD1; j_gene: TRBJ2-7; abundance: many; v_gene: TRBV5-6; CDR3nt: TGTGCCAGCAGCCACAGGGGGTACGAGCAGTACTTC; CDR3aa: CASSHRGYEQYF
d_gene: .; j_gene: TRBJ1-2; abundance: few; v_gene: TRBV11-2; CDR3nt: TGTGCCAGCAGCTTAGATCAGGGGACTCATGATTTGGATGGCTACACCTTC; CDR3aa: CASSLDQGTHDLDGYTF
d_gene: TRBD1; j_gene: TRBJ1-6; abundance: few; v_gene: TRBV6-1; CDR3nt: TGTGCCAGCACCCTTTCGACAGGGCCCGGTAATTCACCCCTCCACTTT; CDR3aa: CASTLSTGPGNSPLHF
d_gene: .; j_gene: TRBJ2-2; abundance: few; v_gene: TRBV29-1; CDR3nt: TGCTCATGCTCCAGGTCGAACACCGGGGAGCTGTTTTTT; CDR3aa: CSCSRSNTGELFF
d_gene: .; j_gene: TRBJ2-7; abundance: .; v_gene: TRBV12-3/TRBV12-4; CDR3nt: TGTGCCAGCAGTTTAGAGAGGGAGGTGAATTACGAGCAGTACTTC; CDR3aa: CASSLEREVNYEQYF
d_gene: .; j_gene: TRBJ2-1; abundance: many; v_gene: TRBV7-9; CDR3nt: TGTGCCAGCAGCTTACTAGCGTCCTCATCCTACAATGAGCAGTTCTTC; CDR3aa: CASSLLASSSYNEQFF
d_gene: .; j_gene: TRBJ2-2; abundance: .; v_gene: TRBV2; CDR3nt: TGTGCCAGCAGGGGAGCTCGGCAGGGGAACACCGGGGAGCTGTTTTTT; CDR3aa: CASRGARQGNTGELFF
d_gene: TRBD1; j_gene: TRBJ2-7; abundance: many; v_gene: TRBV5-1; CDR3nt: TGCGCCAGCAGCTTGCTGGGACAGAGTTACGAGCAGTACTTC; CDR3aa: CASSLLGQSYEQYF
d_gene: .; j_gene: TRBJ1-1; abundance: few; v_gene: TRBV6-1; CDR3nt: TGTGCCAGCAGTGCCTATGGGGGAAATACTGAAGCTTTCTTT; CDR3aa: CASSAYGGNTEAFF
d_gene: TRBD2; j_gene: TRBJ2-7; abundance: many; v_gene: TRBV9; CDR3nt: TGTGCCAGCGGTGGGACTAGCGGGACCTACGAGCAGTACTTC; CDR3aa: CASGGTSGTYEQYF
d_gene: TRBD1; j_gene: TRBJ1-1; abundance: many; v_gene: TRBV15; CDR3nt: TGTGCCACCAGCAGAGATGGGACAGGAAACACTGAAGCTTTCTTT; CDR3aa: CATSRDGTGNTEAFF
d_gene: .; j_gene: TRBJ2-3; abundance: few; v_gene: TRBV9; CDR3nt: TGTGCCAGCAGCTCCACCGACTGGGACACAGATACGCAGTATTTT; CDR3aa: CASSSTDWDTDTQYF
d_gene: .; j_gene: TRBJ2-1; abundance: once; v_gene: TRBV28; CDR3nt: TGTGCCAGCAGTTTGGCCCCCCCATCGGGCCATGAGCAGTTCTTC; CDR3aa: CASSLAPPSGHEQFF
d_gene: .; j_gene: TRBJ2-2; abundance: .; v_gene: TRBV20-1; CDR3nt: TGCAGTGCTGGACAGTTATCGAACACCGGGGAGCTGTTTTTT; CDR3aa: CSAGQLSNTGELFF
d_gene: .; j_gene: TRBJ1-2; abundance: .; v_gene: TRBV6-2/TRBV6-3; CDR3nt: TGTGCCAGCAGTGAAGCCCGCGGCAGGGGAGACGGCTATGGCTACACCTTC; CDR3aa: CASSEARGRGDGYGYTF
d_gene: TRBD2; j_gene: TRBJ2-7; abundance: many; v_gene: TRBV6-1; CDR3nt: TGTGCCAGCAGCGCCGGGACTAGCGGGAGAATTGACGAGCAGTACTTC; CDR3aa: CASSAGTSGRIDEQYF
d_gene: TRBD2; j_gene: TRBJ2-1; abundance: .; v_gene: TRBV6-1; CDR3nt: TGTGCCAGCAGTGAACTAGCGGGACTTGAGTTCTTC; CDR3aa: CASSELAGLEFF
d_gene: .; j_gene: TRBJ2-1; abundance: .; v_gene: TRBV5-1; CDR3nt: TGCGCCAGCAGGGCGGTGGGGTCGTACAATGAGCAGTTCTTC; CDR3aa: CASRAVGSYNEQFF
d_gene: TRBD1; j_gene: TRBJ1-4; abundance: few; v_gene: TRBV15; CDR3nt: TGTGCCACCAGCAGGAGACAGGGTAAAAAACTGTTTTTT; CDR3aa: CATSRRQGKKLFF
d_gene: .; j_gene: TRBJ1-4; abundance: .; v_gene: TRBV5-1; CDR3nt: TGCGCCAGCAGCCCCTCCGGGACGGGCCTTAATGAAAAACTGTTTTTT; CDR3aa: CASSPSGTGLNEKLFF
d_gene: TRBD1; j_gene: TRBJ1-1; abundance: few; v_gene: TRBV7-3; CDR3nt: TGTGCCAGCAGCCCCTTGGACAGGGGTTTCACTGAAGCTTTCTTT; CDR3aa: CASSPLDRGFTEAFF
d_gene: .; j_gene: TRBJ1-2; abundance: few; v_gene: TRBV6-5; CDR3nt: TGTGCCAGCAGTTACCACCTGGGGGGGAACTATGGCTACACCTTC; CDR3aa: CASSYHLGGNYGYTF
d_gene: .; j_gene: TRBJ2-1; abundance: many; v_gene: TRBV12-3/TRBV12-4; CDR3nt: TGTGCCAGCAGCCTCAACTTAGACAATGAGCAGTTCTTC; CDR3aa: CASSLNLDNEQFF
d_gene: .; j_gene: TRBJ2-1; abundance: .; v_gene: TRBV20-1; CDR3nt: TGCAGTGCCCCTAGGGGGGGGTCCTACAATGAGCAGTTCTTC; CDR3aa: CSAPRGGSYNEQFF
d_gene: .; j_gene: TRBJ1-1; abundance: many; v_gene: TRBV28; CDR3nt: TGTGCCAGCAGTTTTCCCCGAGAGGTCGCGACTGAAGCTTTCTTT; CDR3aa: CASSFPREVATEAFF
d_gene: .; j_gene: TRBJ1-1; abundance: few; v_gene: TRBV18; CDR3nt: TGTGCCAGCTCCGCCTCGGTGGTGAACACTGAAGCTTTCTTT; CDR3aa: CASSASVVNTEAFF
d_gene: TRBD1; j_gene: TRBJ2-1; abundance: many; v_gene: TRBV6-2/TRBV6-3; CDR3nt: TGTGCCAGCAGTGTCGGACAGGGGGCCGAGCAGTTCTTC; CDR3aa: CASSVGQGAEQFF
d_gene: .; j_gene: TRBJ2-7; abundance: many; v_gene: TRBV11-2; CDR3nt: TGTGCCAGCAGCTTAGAGGTGGCCTCCTACGAGCAGTACTTC; CDR3aa: CASSLEVASYEQYF
d_gene: TRBD2; j_gene: TRBJ2-3; abundance: many; v_gene: TRBV11-2; CDR3nt: TGTGCCAGCAGGGCCCCTAGCGGGAGCACAGATACGCAGTATTTT; CDR3aa: CASRAPSGSTDTQYF
d_gene: TRBD1; j_gene: TRBJ2-2; abundance: many; v_gene: TRBV28; CDR3nt: TGTGCCAGCAGTTATACAGGGGGCACCGGGGAGCTGTTTTTT; CDR3aa: CASSYTGGTGELFF
d_gene: .; j_gene: TRBJ2-5; abundance: many; v_gene: TRBV20-1; CDR3nt: TGCAGTGCCAAACAGGGGGGGGAGACCCAGTACTTC; CDR3aa: CSAKQGGETQYF
d_gene: .; j_gene: TRBJ2-7; abundance: few; v_gene: TRBV25-1; CDR3nt: TGTGCCAGCAGTGAGGTATACTCAACCTACGAGCAGTACTTC; CDR3aa: CASSEVYSTYEQYF
d_gene: .; j_gene: TRBJ2-3; abundance: many; v_gene: TRBV5-1; CDR3nt: TGCGCCAGCAGCGGCGAAGACAGCACTTCTAGCACAGATACGCAGTATTTT; CDR3aa: CASSGEDSTSSTDTQYF
d_gene: TRBD2; j_gene: TRBJ2-7; abundance: few; v_gene: TRBV4-2; CDR3nt: TGTGCCAGCAGCCAAGATTCGGGAGGGCCCTACGAGCAGTACTTC; CDR3aa: CASSQDSGGPYEQYF
d_gene: TRBD1; j_gene: TRBJ1-1; abundance: many; v_gene: TRBV28; CDR3nt: TGTGCCAGCAGCACGGGACAGTCTCGCAGGGAAGCTTTCTTT; CDR3aa: CASSTGQSRREAFF
d_gene: .; j_gene: TRBJ1-5; abundance: many; v_gene: TRBV2; CDR3nt: TGTGCCAGCAGTGATAAGGCAAGGAATCAGCCCCAGCATTTT; CDR3aa: CASSDKARNQPQHF
d_gene: .; j_gene: TRBJ2-7; abundance: .; v_gene: TRBV6-5; CDR3nt: TGTGCCAGCAGTTATTTCCAGGGGACCTACGAGCAGTACTTC; CDR3aa: CASSYFQGTYEQYF
d_gene: .; j_gene: TRBJ2-1; abundance: many; v_gene: TRBV12-3/TRBV12-4; CDR3nt: TGTGCCAGCAGCGCGGGGCAGGGGTACAATGAGCAGTTCTTC; CDR3aa: CASSAGQGYNEQFF